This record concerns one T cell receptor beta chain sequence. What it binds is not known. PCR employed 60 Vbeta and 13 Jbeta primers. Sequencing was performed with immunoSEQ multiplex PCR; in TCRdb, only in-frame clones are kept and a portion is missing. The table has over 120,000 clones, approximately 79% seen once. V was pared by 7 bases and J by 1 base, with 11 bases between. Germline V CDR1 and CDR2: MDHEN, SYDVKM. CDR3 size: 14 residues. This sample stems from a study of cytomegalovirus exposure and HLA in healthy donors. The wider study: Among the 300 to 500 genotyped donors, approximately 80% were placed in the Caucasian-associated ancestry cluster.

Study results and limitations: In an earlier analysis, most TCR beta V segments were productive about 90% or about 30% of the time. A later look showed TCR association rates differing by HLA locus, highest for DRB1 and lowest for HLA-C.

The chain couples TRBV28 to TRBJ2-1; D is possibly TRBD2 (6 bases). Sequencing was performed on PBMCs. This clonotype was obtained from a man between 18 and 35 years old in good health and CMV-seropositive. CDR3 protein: CASTPSASYNEQFF. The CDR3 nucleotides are TGTGCCAGCACCCCTAGCGCTTCCTACAATGAGCAGTTCTTC.